This entry concerns a single TCR beta chain. Its antigen is still unknown. The V gene end was trimmed by 3 bases and the J gene end by 5 bases; junction bases not matched to a gene: 7. The CDR3 is 15 residues long. Germline values: CDR1 KGHSH, CDR2 LQKENI. This entry comes from a study of blood T cells in healthy people across ages. Overall study results and limits: Since the PBMCs were unsorted, naive and antigen-experienced cells could not be conclusively compared. Per-million-T-cell TCR beta diversity fell roughly linearly with age.

The second PCR ran roughly 7 to 11 cycles with a sample-barcoded 5' primer and J-beta primers. The template-switch adaptor, which had 12 random nucleotides, put a tag on each cDNA molecule. Using its own MiXCR run on the 5' RACE reads, TCRdb lists one record per CDR3 protein. Here the sample spans fewer than 900,000 distinct CDR3 sequences, around 36% being singletons. Material: blood. This chain connects TRBV18 to TRBJ1-1; 9 nucleotides agree with TRBD1. This sequence originates from a man younger than 35 in good health. Here the CDR3 reads CASSPTQGAPTEAFF. The DNA for the CDR3 is TGTGCCAGCTCACCTACACAGGGGGCGCCTACTGAAGCTTTCTTT.